Only a few counts were recorded for the clone carrying this T cell receptor beta chain. As yet, its antigen is unknown. The junction does not match germline at one end; this may be a read error. Germline loops: CDR1 DFQATT, CDR2 SNEGSKA (reference sequence). The CDR3 runs 15 residues. This sample was taken from a study of tumor and adjacent non-tumor tissue in lung cancer. Looking at the study overall: Patients comprised 12 adenocarcinoma, 2 squamous cell carcinoma and 1 small cell lung cancer. Patients were aged roughly 30 to 76, nine to eleven men and about five women, stage I to III. Broader study findings: Tumor repertoires had a smaller top 100 clone share than normal lung.

Three rounds of nested PCR, following a modified ARM-PCR protocol, produced the TCRbeta library. Via MiXCR, TCRdb re-called the multiplex PCR reads, giving one row per CDR3 protein. This table holds about 80,000 distinct CDR3 sequences, more than 80% found once. No cell sorting was done before RNA was extracted from the tissue. More than 3 cm separated this lung sample from the edge of the tumor. The sample taken for sequencing was distant non-tumor lung tissue. V is TRBV20-1 and J is TRBJ1-5; no clear D. This TCR was recovered from a man between 60 and 75 years old with non-small cell lung cancer. The CDR3 is CSVRDQEAPNQPQHF. DNA for the CDR3: TGCAGTGTTAGAGATCAGGAGGCGCCGAATCAGCCCCAGCATTTT.